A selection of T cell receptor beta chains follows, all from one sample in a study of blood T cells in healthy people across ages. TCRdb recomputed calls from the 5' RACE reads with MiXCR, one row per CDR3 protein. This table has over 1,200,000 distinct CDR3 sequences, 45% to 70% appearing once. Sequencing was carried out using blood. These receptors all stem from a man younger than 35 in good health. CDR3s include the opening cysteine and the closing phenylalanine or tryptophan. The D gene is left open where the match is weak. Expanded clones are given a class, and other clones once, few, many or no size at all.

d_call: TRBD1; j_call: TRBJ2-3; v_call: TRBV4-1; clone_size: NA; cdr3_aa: CASSHRGAADTQYF; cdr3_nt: TGCGCCAGCAGTCACAGGGGGGCGGCAGATACGCAGTATTTT
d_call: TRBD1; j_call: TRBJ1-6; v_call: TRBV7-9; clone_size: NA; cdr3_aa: CASSVSGTANSPLHF; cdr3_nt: TGTGCCAGCAGCGTATCCGGGACAGCTAATTCACCCCTCCACTTT
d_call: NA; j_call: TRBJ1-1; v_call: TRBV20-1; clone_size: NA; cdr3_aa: CSATRVNTEAFF; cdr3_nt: TGCAGTGCCACCCGGGTGAACACTGAAGCTTTCTTT
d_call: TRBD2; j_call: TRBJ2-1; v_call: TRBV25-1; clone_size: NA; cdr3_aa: CASSVGLAGEQFF; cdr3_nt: TGTGCCAGCAGTGTTGGACTAGCGGGTGAGCAGTTCTTC
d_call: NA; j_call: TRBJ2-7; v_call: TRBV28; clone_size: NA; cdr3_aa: CASSTGSGYYEQYF; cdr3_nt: TGTGCCAGCAGCACCGGGTCAGGTTACTACGAGCAGTACTTC
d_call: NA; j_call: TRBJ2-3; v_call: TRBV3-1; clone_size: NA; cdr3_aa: CASSQGAPPDTQYF; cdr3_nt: TGTGCCAGCAGCCAAGGAGCCCCACCAGATACGCAGTATTTT
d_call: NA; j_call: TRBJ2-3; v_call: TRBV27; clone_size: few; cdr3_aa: CASSLLSDASTDTQYF; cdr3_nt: TGTGCCAGCAGTTTATTAAGCGACGCTAGCACAGATACGCAGTATTTT
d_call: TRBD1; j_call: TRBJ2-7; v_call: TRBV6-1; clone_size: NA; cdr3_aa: CASSVGTGVMYEQYF; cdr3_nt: TGTGCCAGCAGTGTTGGGACAGGGGTGATGTACGAGCAGTACTTC
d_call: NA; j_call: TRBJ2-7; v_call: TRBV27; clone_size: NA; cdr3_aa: CASSHIPGPTAYEQYF; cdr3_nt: TGTGCCAGCAGCCACATACCGGGACCCACGGCGTACGAGCAGTACTTC
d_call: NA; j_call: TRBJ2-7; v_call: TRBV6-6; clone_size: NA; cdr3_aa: CASSSEGRAQYF; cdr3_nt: TGTGCCAGCAGTTCTGAAGGGCGAGCCCAGTACTTC
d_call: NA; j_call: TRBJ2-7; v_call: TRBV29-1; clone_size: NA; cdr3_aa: CSVEVDSSYEQYF; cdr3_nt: TGCAGCGTTGAAGTGGACAGTTCCTACGAGCAGTACTTC
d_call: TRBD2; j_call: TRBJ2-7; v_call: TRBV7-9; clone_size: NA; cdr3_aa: CASSFPAGGNEQYF; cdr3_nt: TGTGCCAGCAGCTTCCCAGCGGGAGGTAACGAGCAGTACTTC
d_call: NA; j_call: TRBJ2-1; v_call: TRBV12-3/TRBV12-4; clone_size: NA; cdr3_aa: CASKGGRNEQFF; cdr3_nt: TGTGCCAGCAAGGGGGGGCGCAATGAGCAGTTCTTC
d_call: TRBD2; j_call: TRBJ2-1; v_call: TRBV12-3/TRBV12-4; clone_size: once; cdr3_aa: CASSPLAPPSGSTYNEQFF; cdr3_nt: TGTGCCAGCAGTCCTTTAGCCCCCCCTAGCGGGAGTACGTACAATGAGCAGTTCTTC
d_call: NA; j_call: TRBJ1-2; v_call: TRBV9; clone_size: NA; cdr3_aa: CASSGSWDILYGYTF; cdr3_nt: TGTGCCAGCAGCGGGAGCTGGGACATTCTCTATGGCTACACCTTC
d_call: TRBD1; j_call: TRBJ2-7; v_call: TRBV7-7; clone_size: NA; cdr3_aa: CAPTPSLQGAYEQYF; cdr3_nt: TGTGCCCCCACCCCGTCCCTGCAGGGGGCTTACGAGCAGTACTTC
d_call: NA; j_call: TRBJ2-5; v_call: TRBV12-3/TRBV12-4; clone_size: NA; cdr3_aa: CASSATHQETQYF; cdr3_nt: TGTGCCAGCAGTGCGACACACCAAGAGACCCAGTACTTC
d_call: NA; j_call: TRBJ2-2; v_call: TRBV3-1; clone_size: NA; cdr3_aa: CASTKGSLAGELFF; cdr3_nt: TGTGCCAGCACCAAAGGCTCGTTGGCCGGGGAGCTGTTTTTT
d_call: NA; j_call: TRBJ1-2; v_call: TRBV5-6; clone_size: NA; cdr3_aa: CASRPTGIRGYTF; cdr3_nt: TGTGCCAGCAGGCCTACAGGGATCCGTGGCTACACCTTC
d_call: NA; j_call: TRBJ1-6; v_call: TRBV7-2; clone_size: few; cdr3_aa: CASSYVLPPYNSPLHF; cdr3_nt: TGTGCCAGCAGCTACGTTCTTCCACCTTATAATTCACCCCTCCACTTT
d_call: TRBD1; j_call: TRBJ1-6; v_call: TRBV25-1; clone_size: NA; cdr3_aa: CASSNDRGNSPLHF; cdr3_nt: TGTGCCAGCAGTAATGACAGGGGTAATTCACCCCTCCACTTT
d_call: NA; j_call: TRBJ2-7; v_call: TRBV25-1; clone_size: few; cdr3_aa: CASQQGYEQYF; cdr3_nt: TGTGCCAGCCAACAGGGCTACGAGCAGTACTTC
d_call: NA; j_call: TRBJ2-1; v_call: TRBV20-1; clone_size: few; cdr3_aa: CSAPGRGGNYNEQFF; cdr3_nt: TGCAGTGCCCCCGGGCGAGGGGGGAACTACAATGAGCAGTTCTTC
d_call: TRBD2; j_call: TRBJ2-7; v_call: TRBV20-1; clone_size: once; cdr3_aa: CSARGRAGGYEQYF; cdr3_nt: TGCAGTGCTCGGGGACGAGCGGGAGGGTACGAGCAGTACTTC
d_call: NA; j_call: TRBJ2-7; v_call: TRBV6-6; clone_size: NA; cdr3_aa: CASSLSWGKDEQYF; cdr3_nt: TGTGCCAGCAGTCTTTCTTGGGGGAAGGACGAGCAGTACTTC
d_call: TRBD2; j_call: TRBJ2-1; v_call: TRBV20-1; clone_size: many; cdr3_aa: CSAHTGTSGRSSSYNEQFF; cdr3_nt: TGCAGTGCCCATACCGGGACTAGCGGGAGATCGAGCTCCTACAATGAGCAGTTCTTC
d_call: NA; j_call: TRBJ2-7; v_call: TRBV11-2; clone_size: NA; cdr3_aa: CASSLEPRSDYEQYF; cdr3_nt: TGTGCCAGCAGCTTAGAACCACGATCAGACTACGAGCAGTACTTC
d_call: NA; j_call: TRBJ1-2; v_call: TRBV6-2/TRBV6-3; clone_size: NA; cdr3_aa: CASSGSVGGYTF; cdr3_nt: TGTGCCAGCAGTGGCTCGGTCGGCGGCTACACCTTC
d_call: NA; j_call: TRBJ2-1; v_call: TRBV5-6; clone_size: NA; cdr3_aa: CASSMGSGLLYNEQFF; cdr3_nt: TGTGCCAGCAGCATGGGCAGTGGACTGCTGTACAATGAGCAGTTCTTC
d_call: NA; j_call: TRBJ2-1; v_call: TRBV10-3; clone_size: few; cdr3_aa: CAISESTLTRGYNEQFF; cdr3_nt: TGTGCCATCAGTGAGTCAACTCTGACCCGCGGGTACAATGAGCAGTTCTTC
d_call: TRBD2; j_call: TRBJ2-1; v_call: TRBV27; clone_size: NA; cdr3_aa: CVSSFSGKYNEQFF; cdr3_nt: TGTGTCAGCAGTTTTAGCGGGAAGTACAATGAGCAGTTCTTC
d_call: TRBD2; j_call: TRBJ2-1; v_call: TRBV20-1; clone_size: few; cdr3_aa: CSGEGRAYNEQFF; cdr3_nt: TGCAGTGGTGAAGGGAGGGCCTACAATGAGCAGTTCTTC
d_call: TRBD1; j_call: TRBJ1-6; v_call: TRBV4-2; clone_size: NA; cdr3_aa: CASSQVPGTGQFAHNSPLHF; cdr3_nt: TGTGCCAGCAGCCAAGTCCCCGGGACAGGACAATTTGCGCATAATTCACCCCTCCACTTT
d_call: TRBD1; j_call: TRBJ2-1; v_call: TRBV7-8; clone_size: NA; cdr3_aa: CASSGAGGSYNEQFF; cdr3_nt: TGTGCCAGCAGCGGCGCAGGGGGCTCCTACAATGAGCAGTTCTTC
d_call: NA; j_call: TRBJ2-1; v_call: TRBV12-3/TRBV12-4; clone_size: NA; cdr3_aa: CASRWGEVPHNEQFF; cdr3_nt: TGTGCCAGCAGGTGGGGGGAGGTTCCCCACAATGAGCAGTTCTTC
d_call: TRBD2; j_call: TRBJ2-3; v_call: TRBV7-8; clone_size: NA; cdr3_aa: CASSGDGGGTDTQYF; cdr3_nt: TGTGCCAGCAGCGGGGACGGGGGGGGCACAGATACGCAGTATTTT
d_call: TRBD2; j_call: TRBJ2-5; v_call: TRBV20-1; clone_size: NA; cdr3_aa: CSARDVAGGTGRLKETQYF; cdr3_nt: TGCAGTGCTAGAGATGTGGCGGGGGGGACGGGACGGCTTAAAGAGACCCAGTACTTC
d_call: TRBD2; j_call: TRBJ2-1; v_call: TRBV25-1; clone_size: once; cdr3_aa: CASSESRLASYNEQFF; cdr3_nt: TGTGCCAGCAGTGAATCCCGACTAGCGTCCTACAATGAGCAGTTCTTC
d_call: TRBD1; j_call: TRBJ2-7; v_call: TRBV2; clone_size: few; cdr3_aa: CASVNEGAIYEQYF; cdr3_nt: TGTGCCAGCGTTAATGAGGGGGCGATCTACGAGCAGTACTTC
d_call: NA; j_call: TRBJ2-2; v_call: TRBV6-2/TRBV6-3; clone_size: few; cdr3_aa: CASSPSWGSTGELFF; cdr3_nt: TGTGCCAGCAGCCCCTCTTGGGGTTCCACCGGGGAGCTGTTTTTT
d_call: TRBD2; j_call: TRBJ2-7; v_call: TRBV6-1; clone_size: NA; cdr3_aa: CAIQDTGGSYEQYF; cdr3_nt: TGTGCCATCCAGGACACGGGAGGGTCCTACGAGCAGTACTTC
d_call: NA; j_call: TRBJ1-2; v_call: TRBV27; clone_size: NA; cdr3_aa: CASSLSFPGYGYTF; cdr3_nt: TGTGCCAGCAGTTTATCGTTTCCGGGCTATGGCTACACCTTC